This T cell receptor (beta chain) appears in the sequencing data of a study of Ad26.COV2.S vaccination and SARS-CoV-2 variants. Overall study context: The donor participated in the COV1001 trial, in its Ad26.COV2.S arm. The study gave Ad26.COV2.S intramuscularly, once or twice 56 days apart.

Findings of the study overall: Total responses of T cells may have been underestimated by the analyses of TCR breadth and depth. While placebo recipients had lower spike-specific TCR breadth, vaccine recipients had more.

Germline V gene lookup returns CDR1 SGHRS and CDR2 YFSETQ. Trimming cost V 0 bases and J 10 bases, with 11 bases left between them. The CDR3 length is 14 residues. With respect to this clone: The antigen is undetermined.

Profiling relied on immunoSEQ multiplex PCR, and the TCRdb table lists in-frame clones only, not all of them. Altogether roughly 390,000 clones are present, about 88% being singletons, with the ten largest covering approximately 3.7%. Documented treatment: around 19 received Ad26.COV2.S at low or high dose, single or two shots; 5 received placebo; per-sample allocation not given. At day 63 after the first vaccine or placebo injection, samples were drawn. The rearrangement joins TRBV5-1 to TRBJ1-6; D ambiguous. The receptor was derived from a person aged 18 to 59 who received the Ad26.COV2.S COVID-19 vaccine or a placebo. The sequencing here drew on peripheral blood, taken in a trial of Ad26.COV2.S vaccine versus placebo. Here the CDR3 reads CASSLGGQESPLHF. CDR3 coding DNA: TGCGCCAGCAGCTTGGGCGGGCAGGAGTCACCCCTCCACTTT.